This T cell receptor (beta chain) was obtained from a study of CD8 T cells in ankylosing spondylitis. Study-level findings and limits: As for the disease-linked clones, they showed a CD8+ phenotype and occurred at relatively low frequencies in peripheral blood. Among TCR beta sequences, a motif of under ten highly homologous variants appeared characteristic of ankylosing spondylitis blood.

This clonotype was counted at least ten times. Its antigen is unidentified. Each TCR beta library was made by quantitative 5'-RACE that incorporated molecular barcodes. A single record per CDR3 protein comes from TCRdb applying MiXCR to the 5' RACE reads. The table lists more than 300,000 distinct CDR3 sequences, around 8% of them singletons, with roughly 14% in the top ten. Trimming removed 5 bases from V and 1 base from J, with 11 bases in between. Germline CDR1 reads SQVTM; CDR2 reads ANQGSEA. There are 14 residues in the CDR3. Material for sequencing was blood, either unsorted or a sorted T cell fraction (not recorded which). The receptor was isolated from a male donor with ankylosing spondylitis. The chain joins TRBV29-1 to TRBJ2-2; no definite D call. CDR3 sequence reads: CSVSTVQNTGELFF. The CDR3 DNA sequence: TGCAGCGTTAGCACCGTCCAGAACACCGGGGAGCTGTTTTTT.